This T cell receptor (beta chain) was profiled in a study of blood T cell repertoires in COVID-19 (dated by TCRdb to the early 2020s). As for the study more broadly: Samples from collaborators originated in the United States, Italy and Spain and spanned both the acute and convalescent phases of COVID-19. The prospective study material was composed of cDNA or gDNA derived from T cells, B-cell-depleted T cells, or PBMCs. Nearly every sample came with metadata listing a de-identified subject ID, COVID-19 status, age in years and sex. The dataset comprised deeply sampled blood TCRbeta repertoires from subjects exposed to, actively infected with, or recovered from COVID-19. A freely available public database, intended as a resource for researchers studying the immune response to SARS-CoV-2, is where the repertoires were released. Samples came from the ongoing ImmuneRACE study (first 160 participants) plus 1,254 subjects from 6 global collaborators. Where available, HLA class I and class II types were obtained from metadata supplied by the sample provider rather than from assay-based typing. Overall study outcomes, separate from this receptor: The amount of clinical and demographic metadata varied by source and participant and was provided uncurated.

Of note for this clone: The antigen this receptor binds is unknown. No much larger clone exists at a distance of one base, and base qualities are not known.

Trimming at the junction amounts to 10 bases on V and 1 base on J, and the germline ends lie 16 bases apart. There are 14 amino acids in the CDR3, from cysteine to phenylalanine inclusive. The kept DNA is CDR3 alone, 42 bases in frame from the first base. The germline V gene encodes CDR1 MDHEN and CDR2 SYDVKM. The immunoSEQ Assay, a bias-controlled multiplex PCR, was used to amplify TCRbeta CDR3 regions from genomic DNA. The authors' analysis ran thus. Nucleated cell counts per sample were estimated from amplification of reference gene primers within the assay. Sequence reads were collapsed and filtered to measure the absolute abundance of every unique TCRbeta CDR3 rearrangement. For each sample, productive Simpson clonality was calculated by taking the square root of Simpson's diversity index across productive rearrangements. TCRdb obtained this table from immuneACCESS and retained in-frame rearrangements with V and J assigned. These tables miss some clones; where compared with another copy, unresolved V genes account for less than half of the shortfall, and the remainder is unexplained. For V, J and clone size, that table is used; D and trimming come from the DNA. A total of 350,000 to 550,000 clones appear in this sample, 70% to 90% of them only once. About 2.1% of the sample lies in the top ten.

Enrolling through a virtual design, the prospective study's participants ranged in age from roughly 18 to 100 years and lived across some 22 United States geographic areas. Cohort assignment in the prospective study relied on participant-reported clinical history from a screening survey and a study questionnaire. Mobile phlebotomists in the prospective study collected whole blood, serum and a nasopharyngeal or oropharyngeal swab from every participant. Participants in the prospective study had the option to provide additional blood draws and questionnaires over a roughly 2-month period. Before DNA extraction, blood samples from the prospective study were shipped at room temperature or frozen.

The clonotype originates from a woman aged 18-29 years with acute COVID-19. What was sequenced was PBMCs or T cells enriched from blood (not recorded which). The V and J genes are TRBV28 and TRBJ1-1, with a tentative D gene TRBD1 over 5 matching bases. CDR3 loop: CATTRVGRNTEAFF. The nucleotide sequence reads TGTGCCACAACCAGGGTCGGGAGGAACACTGAAGCTTTCTTT.